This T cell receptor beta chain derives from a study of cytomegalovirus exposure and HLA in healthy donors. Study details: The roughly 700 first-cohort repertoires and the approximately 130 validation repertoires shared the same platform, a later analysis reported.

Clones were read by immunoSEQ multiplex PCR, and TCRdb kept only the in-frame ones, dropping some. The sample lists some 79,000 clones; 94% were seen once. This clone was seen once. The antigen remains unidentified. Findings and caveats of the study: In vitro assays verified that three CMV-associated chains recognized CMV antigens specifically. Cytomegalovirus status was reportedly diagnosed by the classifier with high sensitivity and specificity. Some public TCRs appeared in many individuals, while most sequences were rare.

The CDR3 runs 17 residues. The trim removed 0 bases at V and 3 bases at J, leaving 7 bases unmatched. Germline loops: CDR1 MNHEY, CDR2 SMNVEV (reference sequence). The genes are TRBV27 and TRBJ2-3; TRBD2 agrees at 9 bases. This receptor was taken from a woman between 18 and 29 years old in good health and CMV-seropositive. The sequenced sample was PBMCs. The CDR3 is CASSLSLAGGLTDTQYF. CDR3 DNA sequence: TGTGCCAGCAGTTTATCGTTGGCGGGAGGGTTAACAGATACGCAGTATTTT.